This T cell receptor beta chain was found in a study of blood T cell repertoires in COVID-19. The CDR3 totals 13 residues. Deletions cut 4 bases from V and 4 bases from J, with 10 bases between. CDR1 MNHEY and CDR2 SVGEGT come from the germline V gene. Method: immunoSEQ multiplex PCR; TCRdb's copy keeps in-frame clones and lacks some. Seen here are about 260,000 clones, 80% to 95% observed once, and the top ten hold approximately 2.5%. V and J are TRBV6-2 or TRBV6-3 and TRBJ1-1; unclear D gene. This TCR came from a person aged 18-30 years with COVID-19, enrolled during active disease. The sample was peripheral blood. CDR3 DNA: TGTGCCAGCAGTTCCTTCCGAGGCACTGAAGCTTTCTTT. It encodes CASSSFRGTEAFF.